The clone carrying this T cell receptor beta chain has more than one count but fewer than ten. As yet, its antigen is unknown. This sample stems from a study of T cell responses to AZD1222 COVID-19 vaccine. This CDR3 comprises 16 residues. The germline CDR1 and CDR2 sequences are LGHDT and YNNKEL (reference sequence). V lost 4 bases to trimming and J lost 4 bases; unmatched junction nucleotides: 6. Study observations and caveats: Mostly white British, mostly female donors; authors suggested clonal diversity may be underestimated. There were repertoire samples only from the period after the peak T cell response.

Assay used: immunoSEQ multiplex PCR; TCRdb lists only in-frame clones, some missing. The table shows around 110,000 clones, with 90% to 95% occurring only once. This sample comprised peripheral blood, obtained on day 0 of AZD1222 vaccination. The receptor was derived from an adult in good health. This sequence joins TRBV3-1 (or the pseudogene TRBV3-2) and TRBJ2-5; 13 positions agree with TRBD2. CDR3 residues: CASSLTSGRASETQYF. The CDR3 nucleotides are TGTGCCAGCAGCCTAACTAGCGGGAGGGCCTCAGAGACCCAGTACTTC.